This T cell receptor beta chain was observed in a study of blood T cell repertoires in COVID-19. Study details: Samples of COVID-19 (acute and convalescent) were obtained from the United States, Italy and Spain.

Looked up from germline, CDR1 is LGHNA and CDR2 is YNFKEQ. The CDR3 sequence is 17 residues long. V lost 4 bases to trimming and J lost 7 bases, with 20 bases between them. Profiled with immunoSEQ multiplex PCR; TCRdb holds only in-frame clones, not every one. The top ten clones hold over 5.5% of a sample with some 80,000 clones, 80% of them seen once. This TCR derives from a man in his 60s with active or convalescent COVID-19. Material: peripheral blood. V gene TRBV4-2 combines with J gene TRBJ1-6, with a weak D call TRBD1 (6 bases). CDR3 sequence: CASSLDEGVAANSPLHF. CDR3 DNA sequence: TGTGCCAGCAGCCTTGACGAGGGGGTGGCAGCCAATTCACCCCTCCACTTT.